The 25 T cell receptor beta chains below come from one sample, sequenced in a study of patients and donors after allogeneic stem cell transplantation. TCRdb re-derived calls from the RT-PCR reads in MiXCR, one entry per CDR3 protein. Among approximately 160,000 distinct CDR3 sequences listed, approximately 28% were seen once. The sequenced material came from blood, either unsorted or a sorted T cell fraction (not recorded which). These TCRs come from a human donor who was either an allogeneic HSCT recipient or a stem cell or donor lymphocyte infusion donor (not recorded which). It is not recorded whose cells these are; they may come from a transplant donor.

The J gene is TRBJ2-3, the V gene TRBV7-8, with a tentative D call TRBD1 (6 bases). V gave up 5 bases and J gave up 9 bases, with 12 bases separating them. Germline V gene sequence: CDR1 SGHVS, CDR2 FQNEAQ. The CDR3 is 12 residues long. CDR3 sequence (DNA): TGTGCCAGCAGCGAGGGGGATTTAACGCAGTATTTT. This encodes CASSEGDLTQYF.

This clonotype was seen a handful of times. This chain joins TRBV12-3 or TRBV12-4 and TRBJ1-4, with D maybe TRBD1 (5 bases). This CDR3 contains 12 residues. V was shortened by 6 bases and J by 10 bases, with 12 bases between the two germline ends. In DNA form, the CDR3 reads TGTGCCAGCAGGCCAGGGAGTCGAAAACTGTTTTTT. Translating it yields CASRPGSRKLFF.

V gene TRBV20-1 combines with J gene TRBJ1-5, with 7 positions matching TRBD1. V dropped 4 bases and J dropped 1; count of bases not matched to a gene: 1. This CDR3 is 13 amino acids long. Germline V gene sequence: CDR1 DFQATT, CDR2 SNEGSKA (reference sequence). The CDR3 reads CSATGGSNQPQHF. CDR3 nucleotides: TGCAGTGCTACAGGGGGGAGCAATCAGCCCCAGCATTTT.

In its sample, this clonotype was seen a few times. The genes are TRBV29-1 and TRBJ2-3, with D uncertain. The CDR3 loop spans 14 amino acids. In germline, CDR1 is SQVTM, CDR2 ANQGSEA. V lost 6 bases, J lost 0 bases, and 13 bases lay in between. Written as DNA, the CDR3 is TGCAGCGTCCAAAAAGGCACTAGCACAGATACGCAGTATTTT. The encoded protein is CSVQKGTSTDTQYF.

The chain has TRBV28 and TRBJ2-1; weak D call: TRBD1 (7 bases). This CDR3 has 14 amino acids. Trimming cost V 8 bases and J 7 bases, with 18 bases left between them. Per the germline V gene, CDR1 is MDHEN and CDR2 is SYDVKM. CDR3 DNA sequence: TGTGCCAGCCTCGGAGGGGGCTTGGCAAATGAGCAGTTCTTC. It yields the protein CASLGGGLANEQFF. Together with reference TRBV28 and TRBJ2-1, the CDR3 gives the full variable domain: DVKVTQSSRYLVKRTGEKVFLECVQDMDHENMFWYRQDPGLGLRLIYFSYDVKMKEKGDIPEGYSVSREKKERFSLILESASTNQTSMYLCASLGGGLANEQFFGPGTRLTVL.

This clonotype was seen at least ten times. The chain combines TRBV27 with TRBJ1-4; perhaps TRBD1 as D (5 bases). The V end lost 8 bases, the J end lost 0 bases, and 13 bases lay between the germline ends. The CDR3 contains 15 residues. The germline CDR1 and CDR2 sequences are MNHEY and SMNVEV (reference sequence). The CDR3 loop is CASALGGATNEKLFF. DNA of the CDR3: TGTGCCAGCGCCCTGGGGGGGGCAACTAATGAAAAACTGTTTTTT.

The chain uses TRBV4-1 and TRBJ2-1, with D unclear. The V gene lost 6 bases and the J gene lost 4 bases, with 19 bases spanning the gap. CDR3 size: 16 residues. Germline V gene lookup returns CDR1 MGHRA and CDR2 YSYEKL. This CDR3 is CASSPFLLLFYNEQFF. CDR3 nucleotides: TGCGCCAGCAGTCCTTTCCTTTTACTATTTTACAATGAGCAGTTCTTC.

This chain's CDR3 is CASSLPRLRSGYTF. Here the CDR3 DNA reads TGTGCCAGCAGCTTACCCCGCCTTCGGAGCGGCTACACCTTC. The chain uses TRBV7-2 and TRBJ1-2; D is ambiguous. The germline V and J ends were trimmed by 2 bases and 8 bases, with 15 bases remaining between them. Per germline, CDR1 SGHTA and CDR2 FQGNSA. The CDR3 runs 14 residues.

The gene calls are TRBV5-1 and TRBJ2-2; D gene uncertain. This CDR3 is built from 15 residues. V shed 4 bases and J shed 0 bases, with 10 bases lying between them. Germline V lookup: CDR1 SGHRS, CDR2 YFSETQ. The CDR3 reads CASSARTANTGELFF. The CDR3 nucleotides are TGCGCCAGCAGCGCCAGGACGGCGAACACCGGGGAGCTGTTTTTT.

Turning to this clonotype: This is likely a read error, given that the CDR3 carries no conserved phenylalanine or tryptophan at its end. This chain joins TRBV29-1 and TRBJ1-1, with D perhaps TRBD1 (6 bases). CDR3 size: 13 residues. From germline, CDR1 is SQVTM and CDR2 ANQGSEA. Trimming took 2 bases from V and 5 from J, leaving 12 bases between them. CDR3 in DNA: TGCAGCGTTGAATACAGGGTGAGGACTGAAGCTTTCTTG. Its translation is CSVEYRVRTEAFL.

The chain is built from TRBV5-5 and TRBJ2-5; no definite D call. V dropped 2 bases and J dropped 5 bases, with 10 bases sitting between them. CDR1 is SGHKS and CDR2 is YYEKEE in the germline V gene (reference sequence). This CDR3 has 13 amino acids. This chain's CDR3 is CASSFLTQETQYF. Here the CDR3 DNA reads TGTGCCAGCAGCTTCCTGACACAGGAGACCCAGTACTTC.

In this sample, this clonotype turned up many times. This rearrangement joins TRBV24-1 to TRBJ2-7; D perhaps matches TRBD2 (5 bases). The CDR3 is made up of 13 amino acids. The V and J ends lost 7 bases and 3 bases respectively, with 12 bases between them. CDR1 KGHDR and CDR2 SFDVKD come from the germline V gene. The CDR3: CATSPGNIYEQYF. CDR3 in DNA: TGTGCCACCAGCCCCGGGAACATCTACGAGCAGTACTTC.

The chain has TRBV12-3 or TRBV12-4 and TRBJ2-5; TRBD2 matches 10 bases. The V segment lost 3 bases and the J segment 5 bases; nucleotides outside the gene matches: 6. CDR3 length: 15 amino acids. The CDR3 protein is CASSFSSGRGETQYF. The CDR3 nucleotides read TGTGCCAGCAGTTTTTCTAGCGGGAGAGGTGAGACCCAGTACTTC.

This clonotype occurred a few times. The chain is built from TRBV27 and TRBJ2-7, with 9 bases matching TRBD1. V gave up 6 bases and J gave up 1 base; unmatched junction bases: 7. Per the germline V gene, CDR1 is MNHEY and CDR2 is SMNVEV (reference sequence). This CDR3 contains 15 residues. CDR3 residues: CASSRAGTGSYEQYF. CDR3 DNA: TGTGCCAGCAGCCGAGCCGGGACAGGGTCCTACGAGCAGTACTTC.

This clonotype was observed a few times. The CDR3 nucleotides read TGTGCCAGCAGTTTAACCAGGGGTGGAAACACCATATATTTT. Protein: CASSLTRGGNTIYF. The chain joins TRBV12-3 or TRBV12-4 to TRBJ1-3, with D perhaps matching TRBD1 (6 bases). Trimming shortened V by 2 bases and J by 3 bases, and 8 bases separated the two germline ends. This CDR3 has 14 amino acids.

The J gene is TRBJ2-5, the V gene TRBV5-1, with 8 bases lining up with TRBD2. CDR1 SGHRS and CDR2 YFSETQ come from the germline V gene. The CDR3 has 17 residues. Unmatched junction bases numbered 9, after V lost 0 bases and J lost 2 bases. The CDR3 DNA reads as TGCGCCAGCAGCTTGGCCATGACTAGCGCAAGTCAAGAGACCCAGTACTTC. Translation gives CASSLAMTSASQETQYF.

This rearrangement joins TRBV7-8 to TRBJ2-2; 14 bases agree with TRBD2. The CDR3 covers 16 residues. After removal of 4 bases from V and 5 bases from J, the junction contained 3 bases not matched to a gene. From germline, CDR1 is SGHVS and CDR2 FQNEAQ. The CDR3 loop is CASSSRTSGRTGELFF. CDR3 coding DNA: TGTGCCAGCAGCTCCAGGACTAGCGGGAGGACCGGGGAGCTGTTTTTT.

This clonotype has just one count. An end of the junction differs from the germline gene, which may be a read error. The chain is built from TRBV6-2 or TRBV6-3 and TRBJ2-1, with D possibly being TRBD2 (5 bases). Per germline, CDR1 MNHEY and CDR2 SVGEGT. The CDR3 covers 15 residues. The CDR3 DNA follows: TGTGCCAGCAGTTACCTGGCGGGCAATTACAGTGAGCAGTTCTTC. Protein product: CASSYLAGNYSEQFF.

This chain connects TRBV27 to TRBJ1-1; a weak D match, TRBD1 (6 bases). Germline V gene data show CDR1 as MNHEY and CDR2 as SMNVEV (reference sequence). This CDR3 region has 13 residues. Trimming removed 3 bases from V and 11 bases from J, with 16 bases in between. CDR3: CASSFGETGRAFF. The CDR3 region has the DNA TGTGCCAGCAGTTTCGGAGAAACAGGGAGGGCTTTCTTT.

V and J are TRBV29-1 and TRBJ1-4; D uncertain. The germline CDR1 and CDR2 sequences are SQVTM and ANQGSEA. V was clipped by 5 bases and J by 4 bases, with 5 bases between them. The length of the CDR3 is 11 residues. CDR3 nucleotide sequence: TGCAGCGTTAGGGATAATGAAAAACTGTTTTTT. Encoded protein: CSVRDNEKLFF.

This chain's CDR3 is CASSGSGQMNTEAFF. The CDR3 nucleotides are TGTGCCAGCAGCGGATCGGGACAGATGAACACTGAAGCTTTCTTT. V usage is TRBV9 and J usage is TRBJ1-1; the match to TRBD1 covers 7 bases. The junction had 5 bases not matched to a gene; V was cut back by 3 bases and J by 0 bases. There are 15 residues in the CDR3. Germline CDR1 SGDLS, CDR2 YYNGEE. The full variable domain, in which reference TRBV9 and TRBJ1-1 provide the parts outside the CDR3, is DSGVTQTPKHLITATGQRVTLRCSPRSGDLSVYWYQQSLDQGLQFLIQYYNGEERAKGNILERFSAQQFPDLHSELNLSSLELGDSALYFCASSGSGQMNTEAFFGQGTRLTVV.

This clonotype was picked up a small number of times. The gene calls are TRBV28 and TRBJ1-4; weak D call: TRBD1 (5 bases). Germline V gene lookup returns CDR1 MDHEN and CDR2 SYDVKM. The CDR3 spans 16 residues. The germline V and J ends were trimmed by 4 bases and 6 bases, with 18 bases remaining between them. CDR3 in DNA: TGTGCCAGCAGTTGGGGGAACTCAAGGGTTTATGAAAAACTGTTTTTT. Protein product: CASSWGNSRVYEKLFF.

This clonotype was observed a handful of times. V is TRBV6-6 and J is TRBJ2-3; D is undetermined. CDR1 is MNHNY and CDR2 is SVGAGI in the germline V gene (reference sequence). The CDR3 is made up of 16 amino acids. V was shortened by 8 bases and J by 0 bases, with 18 bases between the two germline ends. For the CDR3, the DNA is TGTGCCAGCCGTTCTACGTACATCGGCAGCACAGATACGCAGTATTTT. Translating gives CASRSTYIGSTDTQYF.

This clonotype was seen repeatedly, ten times or more. The rearrangement uses TRBV20-1 and TRBJ1-6, with unresolved D. CDR3 length: 15 residues. V was shortened by 6 bases and J by 9 bases, with 21 bases between the two germline ends. Per germline, CDR1 DFQATT and CDR2 SNEGSKA (reference sequence). The CDR3: CSARTGISSVSPLHF. Written as DNA, the CDR3 is TGCAGTGCCCGGACCGGGATCAGTAGTGTTTCACCCCTCCACTTT.

There are a few counts of this clonotype. The V and J genes are TRBV5-4 and TRBJ2-5; 8 bases agree with TRBD1. Germline V lookup: CDR1 SGHNT, CDR2 YYREEE (reference sequence). The CDR3 is 13 amino acids. V was clipped by 7 bases and J by 0 bases; unmatched bases: 2. The DNA for the CDR3 is TGTGCCAGCGGACAGGGCAACCAAGAGACCCAGTACTTC. Its protein is CASGQGNQETQYF.